This TCR beta chain originates from a study of blood T cell repertoires in COVID-19. Across the study: Samples came from the United States, Italy and Spain, spanning acute and convalescent COVID-19. Sample material is recorded as cDNA or gDNA derived from T cells, B-cell-depleted T cells, or PBMCs.

Clones were read by immunoSEQ multiplex PCR, and TCRdb kept only the in-frame ones, dropping some. The table records 95,000 to 150,000 clones, 86% of them present only once. The CDR3 totals 14 residues. From germline, CDR1 is SGHVS and CDR2 FQNEAQ. Trimming cost V 1 base and J 4 bases, with 10 bases left between them. This receptor was identified in a middle-aged man with acute or convalescent COVID-19. Sequencing input: peripheral blood. The genes are TRBV7-8 and TRBJ1-2; D not certain. The CDR3 protein is CASSLDGSPYGYTF. CDR3 nucleotides: TGTGCCAGCAGCTTAGATGGGAGCCCCTATGGCTACACCTTC.